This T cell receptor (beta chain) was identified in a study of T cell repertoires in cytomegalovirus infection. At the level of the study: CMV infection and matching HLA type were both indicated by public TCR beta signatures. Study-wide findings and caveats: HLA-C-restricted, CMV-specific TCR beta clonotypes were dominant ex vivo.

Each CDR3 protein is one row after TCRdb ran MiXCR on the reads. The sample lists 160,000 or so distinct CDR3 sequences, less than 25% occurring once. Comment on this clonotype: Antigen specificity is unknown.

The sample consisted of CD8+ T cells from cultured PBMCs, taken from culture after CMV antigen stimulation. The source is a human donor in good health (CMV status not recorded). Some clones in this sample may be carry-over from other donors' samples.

CDR3 residues: CASSQHRGGNTEAFF. The CDR3 coding sequence is TGCGCCAGCAGCCAACACAGGGGGGGGAACACTGAAGCTTTCTTT. The gene calls are TRBV4-3 and TRBJ1-1; 8 positions agree with TRBD1. CDR1 and CDR2 from the germline V gene are LGHNA and YSLEER. There are 15 residues in the CDR3. Losses at the gene ends were 2 bases for V and 1 base for J; bases not matched to a gene: 3.